This T cell receptor beta chain was found in a study of blood T cell repertoires in COVID-19. Per the original methods: Reference gene primer amplification gave estimated nucleated cell counts. Sequencing was performed with immunoSEQ multiplex PCR; in TCRdb, only in-frame clones are kept and a portion is missing. The D gene and trimming were derived from the DNA, and the V and J assignments and clone size from that table. There are tens of thousands of clones in the sample; 91% occur only once, and about 2.5% lies in the top ten. The V segment lost 4 bases and the J segment 0 bases; nucleotides outside the gene matches: 9. The CDR3 covers 17 residues. In germline, CDR1 is SEHNR, CDR2 FQNEAQ (reference sequence).

Sequences were obtained from peripheral blood. This receptor was taken from a human donor with active COVID-19. The donor label of this sample is uncertain. The J gene is TRBJ1-3, the V gene TRBV7-9, with 7 bases fitting TRBD1. CDR3 sequence (DNA): TGTGCCAGCAGCTCCAGACAGGGACAAAGCTCTGGAAACACCATATATTTT. Amino acid sequence: CASSSRQGQSSGNTIYF.